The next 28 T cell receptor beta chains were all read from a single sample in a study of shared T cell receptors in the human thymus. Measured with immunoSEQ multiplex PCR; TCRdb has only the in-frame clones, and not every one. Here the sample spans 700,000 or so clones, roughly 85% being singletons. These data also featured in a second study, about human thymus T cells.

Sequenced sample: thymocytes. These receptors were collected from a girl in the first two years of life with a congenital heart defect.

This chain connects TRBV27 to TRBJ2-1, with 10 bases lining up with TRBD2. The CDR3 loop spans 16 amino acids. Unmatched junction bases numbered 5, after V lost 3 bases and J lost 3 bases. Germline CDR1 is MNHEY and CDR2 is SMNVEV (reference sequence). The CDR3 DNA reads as TGTGCCAGCAGTTTCCTCGGACTAGCGGACTACAATGAGCAGTTCTTC. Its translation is CASSFLGLADYNEQFF.

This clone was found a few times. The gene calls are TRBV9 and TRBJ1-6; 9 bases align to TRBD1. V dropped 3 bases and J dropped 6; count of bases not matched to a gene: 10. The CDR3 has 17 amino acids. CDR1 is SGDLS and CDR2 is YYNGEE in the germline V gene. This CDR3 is CASSAWTGEFSNSPLHF. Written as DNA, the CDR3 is TGTGCCAGCAGCGCCTGGACAGGGGAGTTCTCTAATTCACCCCTCCACTTT.

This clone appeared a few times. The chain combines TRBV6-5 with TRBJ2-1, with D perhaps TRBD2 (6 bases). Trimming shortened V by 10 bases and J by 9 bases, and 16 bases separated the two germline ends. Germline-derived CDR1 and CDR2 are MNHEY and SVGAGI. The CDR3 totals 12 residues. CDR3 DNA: TGTGCCACTTGGGTCATGGAGGGTGAGCAGTTCTTC. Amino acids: CATWVMEGEQFF.

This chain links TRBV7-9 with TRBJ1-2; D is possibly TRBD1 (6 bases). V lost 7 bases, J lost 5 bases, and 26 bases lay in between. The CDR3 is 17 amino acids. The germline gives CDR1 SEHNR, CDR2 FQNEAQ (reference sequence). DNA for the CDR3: TGTGCCAGCATCCCAACCCCCGACAGGTTACTAACTTATGGCTACACCTTC. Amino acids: CASIPTPDRLLTYGYTF.

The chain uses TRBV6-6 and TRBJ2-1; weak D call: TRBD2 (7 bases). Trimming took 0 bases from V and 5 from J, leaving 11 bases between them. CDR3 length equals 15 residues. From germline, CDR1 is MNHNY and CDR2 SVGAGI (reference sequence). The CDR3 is CASSYSRGAHNEQFF. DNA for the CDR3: TGTGCCAGCAGTTACTCTCGGGGGGCCCACAATGAGCAGTTCTTC.

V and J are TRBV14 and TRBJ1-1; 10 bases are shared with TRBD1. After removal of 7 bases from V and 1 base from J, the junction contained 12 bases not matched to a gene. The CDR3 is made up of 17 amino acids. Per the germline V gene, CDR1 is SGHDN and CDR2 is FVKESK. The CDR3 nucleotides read TGTGCCAGCACCCTCAGAGGGACAGGGGAGAGGAACACTGAAGCTTTCTTT. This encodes CASTLRGTGERNTEAFF. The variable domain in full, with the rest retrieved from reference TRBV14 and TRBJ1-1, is EAGVTQFPSHSVIEKGQTVTLRCDPISGHDNLYWYRRVMGKEIKFLLHFVKESKQDESGMPNNRFLAERTGGTYSTLKVQPAELEDSGVYFCASTLRGTGERNTEAFFGQGTRLTVV.

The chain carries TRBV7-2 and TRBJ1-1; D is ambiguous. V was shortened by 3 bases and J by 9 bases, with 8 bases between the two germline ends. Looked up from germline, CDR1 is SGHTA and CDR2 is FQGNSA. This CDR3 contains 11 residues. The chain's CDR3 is CASSFLQKAFF. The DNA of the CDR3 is TGTGCCAGCAGCTTTTTACAAAAAGCTTTCTTT.

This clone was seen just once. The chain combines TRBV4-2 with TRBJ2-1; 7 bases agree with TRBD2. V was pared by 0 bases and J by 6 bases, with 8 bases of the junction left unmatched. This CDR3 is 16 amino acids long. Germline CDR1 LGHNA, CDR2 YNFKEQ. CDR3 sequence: CASSQDIPSGCNEQFF. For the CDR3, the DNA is TGTGCCAGCAGCCAAGATATCCCTAGCGGCTGCAATGAGCAGTTCTTC.

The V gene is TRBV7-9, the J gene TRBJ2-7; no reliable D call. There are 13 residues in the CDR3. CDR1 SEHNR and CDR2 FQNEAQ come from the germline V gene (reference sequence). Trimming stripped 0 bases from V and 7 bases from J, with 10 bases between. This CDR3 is CASSLAYVGEQYF. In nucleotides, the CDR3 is TGTGCCAGCAGCTTAGCTTACGTCGGGGAGCAGTACTTC.

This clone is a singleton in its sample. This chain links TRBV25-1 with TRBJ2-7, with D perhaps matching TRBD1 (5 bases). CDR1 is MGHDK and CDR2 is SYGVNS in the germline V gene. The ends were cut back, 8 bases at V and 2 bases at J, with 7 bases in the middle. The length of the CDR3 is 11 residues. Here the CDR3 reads CASGAAYEQYF. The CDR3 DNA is TGTGCCAGCGGGGCAGCCTACGAGCAGTACTTC.

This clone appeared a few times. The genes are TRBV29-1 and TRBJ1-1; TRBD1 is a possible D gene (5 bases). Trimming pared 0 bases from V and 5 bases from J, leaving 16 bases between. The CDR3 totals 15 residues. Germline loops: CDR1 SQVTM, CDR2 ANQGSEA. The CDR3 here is CSVEDVGREGTEAFF. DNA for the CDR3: TGCAGCGTTGAAGATGTCGGACGGGAGGGGACTGAAGCTTTCTTT.

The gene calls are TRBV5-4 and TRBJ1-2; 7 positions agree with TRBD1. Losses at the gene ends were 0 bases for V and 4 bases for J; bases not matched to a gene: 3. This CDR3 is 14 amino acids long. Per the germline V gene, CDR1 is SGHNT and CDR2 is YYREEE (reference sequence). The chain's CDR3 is CASSLGDRAYGYTF. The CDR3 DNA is TGTGCCAGCAGCTTGGGTGACAGGGCCTATGGCTACACCTTC.

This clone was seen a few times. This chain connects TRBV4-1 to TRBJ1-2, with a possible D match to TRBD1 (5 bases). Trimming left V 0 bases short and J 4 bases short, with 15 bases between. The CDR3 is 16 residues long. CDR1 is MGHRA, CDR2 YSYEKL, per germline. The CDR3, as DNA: TGCGCCAGCAGCCAAGATCATCAGGTGGGGGGCTATGGCTACACCTTC. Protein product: CASSQDHQVGGYGYTF.

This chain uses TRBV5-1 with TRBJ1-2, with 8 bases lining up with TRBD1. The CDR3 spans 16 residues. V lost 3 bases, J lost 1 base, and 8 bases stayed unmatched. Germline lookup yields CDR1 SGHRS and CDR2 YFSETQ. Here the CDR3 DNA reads TGCGCCAGCAGCTGGGGCGGACAGGGACGTAACTATGGCTACACCTTC. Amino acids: CASSWGGQGRNYGYTF.

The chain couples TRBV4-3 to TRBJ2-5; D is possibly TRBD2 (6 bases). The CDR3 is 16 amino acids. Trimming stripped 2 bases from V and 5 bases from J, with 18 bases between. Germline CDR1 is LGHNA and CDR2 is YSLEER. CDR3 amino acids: CASSQYFRAGRETQYF. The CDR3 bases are TGCGCCAGCAGCCAATACTTTAGGGCGGGGAGGGAGACCCAGTACTTC.

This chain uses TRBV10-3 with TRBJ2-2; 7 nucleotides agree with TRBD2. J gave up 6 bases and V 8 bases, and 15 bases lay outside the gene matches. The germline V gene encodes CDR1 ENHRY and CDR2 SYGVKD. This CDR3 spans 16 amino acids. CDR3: CAIGEGGFSYPGELFF. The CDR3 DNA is TGTGCCATCGGGGAGGGAGGGTTTTCGTATCCCGGGGAGCTGTTTTTT.

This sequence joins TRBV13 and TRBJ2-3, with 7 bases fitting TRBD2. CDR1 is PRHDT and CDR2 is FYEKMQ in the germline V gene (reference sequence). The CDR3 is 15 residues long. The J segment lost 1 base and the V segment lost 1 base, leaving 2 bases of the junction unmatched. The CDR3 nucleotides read TGTGCCAGCAGCTTAGCGGGGGGACGCACAGATACGCAGTATTTT. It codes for CASSLAGGRTDTQYF. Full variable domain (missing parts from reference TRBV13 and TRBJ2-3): AAGVIQSPRHLIKEKRETATLKCYPIPRHDTVYWYQQGPGQDPQFLISFYEKMQSDKGSIPDRFSAQQFSDYHSELNMSSLELGDSALYFCASSLAGGRTDTQYFGPGTRLTVL.

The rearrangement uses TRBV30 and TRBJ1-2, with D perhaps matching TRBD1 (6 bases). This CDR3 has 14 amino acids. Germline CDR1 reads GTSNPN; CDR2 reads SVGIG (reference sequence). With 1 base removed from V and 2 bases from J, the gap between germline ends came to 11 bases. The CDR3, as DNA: TGTGCCTGGAGTGAGCCCAGGGGCAACTATGGCTACACCTTC. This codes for CAWSEPRGNYGYTF.

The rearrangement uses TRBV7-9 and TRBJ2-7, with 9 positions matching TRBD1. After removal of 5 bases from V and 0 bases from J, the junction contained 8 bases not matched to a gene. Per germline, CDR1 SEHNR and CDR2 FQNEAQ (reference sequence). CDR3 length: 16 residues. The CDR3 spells CASSTSGTGSSYEQYF. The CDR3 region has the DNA TGTGCCAGCAGCACCTCGGGGACAGGGAGCTCCTACGAGCAGTACTTC.

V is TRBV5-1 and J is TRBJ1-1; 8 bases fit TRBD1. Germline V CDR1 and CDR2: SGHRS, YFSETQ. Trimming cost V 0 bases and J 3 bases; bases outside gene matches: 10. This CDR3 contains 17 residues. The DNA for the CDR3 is TGCGCCAGCAGCTTGGCCTTAACAGGGGGGCGGGACACTGAAGCTTTCTTT. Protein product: CASSLALTGGRDTEAFF.

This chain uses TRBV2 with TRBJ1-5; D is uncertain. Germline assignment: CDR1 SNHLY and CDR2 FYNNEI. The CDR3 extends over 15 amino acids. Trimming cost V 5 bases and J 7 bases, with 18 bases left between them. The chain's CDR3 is CASSPKVGRWQPQHF. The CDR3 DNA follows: TGTGCCAGCAGTCCTAAGGTGGGGAGGTGGCAGCCCCAGCATTTT.

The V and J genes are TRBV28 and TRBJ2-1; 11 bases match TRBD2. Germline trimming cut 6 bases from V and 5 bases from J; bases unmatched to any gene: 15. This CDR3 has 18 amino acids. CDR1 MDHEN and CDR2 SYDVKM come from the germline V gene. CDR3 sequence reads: CASRLNPGLAGNNNEQFF. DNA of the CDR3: TGTGCCAGCAGGCTTAACCCTGGACTAGCGGGCAATAACAATGAGCAGTTCTTC.

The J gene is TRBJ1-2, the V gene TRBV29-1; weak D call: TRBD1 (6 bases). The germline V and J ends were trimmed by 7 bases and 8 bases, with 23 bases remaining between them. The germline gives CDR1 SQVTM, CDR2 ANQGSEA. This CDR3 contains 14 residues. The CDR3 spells CSGLLSRDKGGYTF. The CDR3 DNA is TGCAGCGGCCTACTATCCCGGGACAAAGGCGGCTACACCTTC.

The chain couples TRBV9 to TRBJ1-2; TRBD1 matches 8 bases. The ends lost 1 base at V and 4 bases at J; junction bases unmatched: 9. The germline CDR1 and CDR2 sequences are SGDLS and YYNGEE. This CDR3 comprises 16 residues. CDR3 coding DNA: TGTGCCAGCAGCGTATCCAGGGGGCGGAAAATCTATGGCTACACCTTC. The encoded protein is CASSVSRGRKIYGYTF.

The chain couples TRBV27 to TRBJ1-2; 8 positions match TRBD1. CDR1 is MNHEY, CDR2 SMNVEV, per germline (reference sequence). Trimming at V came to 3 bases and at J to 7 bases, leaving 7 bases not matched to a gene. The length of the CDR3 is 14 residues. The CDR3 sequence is CASSLAGGGSGYTF. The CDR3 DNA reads TGTGCCAGCAGTTTGGCAGGGGGCGGTTCTGGCTACACCTTC.

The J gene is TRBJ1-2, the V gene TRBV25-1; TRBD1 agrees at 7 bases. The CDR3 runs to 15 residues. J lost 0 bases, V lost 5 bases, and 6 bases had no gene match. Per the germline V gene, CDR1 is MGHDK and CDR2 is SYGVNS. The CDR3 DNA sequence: TGTGCCAGCAGTTACCCCGGACAGGCTAACTATGGCTACACCTTC. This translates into CASSYPGQANYGYTF.

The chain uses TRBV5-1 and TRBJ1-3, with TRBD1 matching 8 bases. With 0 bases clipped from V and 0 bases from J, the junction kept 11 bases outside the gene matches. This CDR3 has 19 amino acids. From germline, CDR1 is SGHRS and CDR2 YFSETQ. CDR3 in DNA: TGCGCCAGCAGCTTGGGGAATCGCCGGGACAGGTCCTCTGGAAACACCATATATTTT. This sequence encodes CASSLGNRRDRSSGNTIYF.

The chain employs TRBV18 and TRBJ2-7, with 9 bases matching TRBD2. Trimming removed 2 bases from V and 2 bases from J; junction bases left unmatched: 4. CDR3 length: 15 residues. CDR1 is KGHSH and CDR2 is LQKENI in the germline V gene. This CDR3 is CASSPVASGTYEQYF. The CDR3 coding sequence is TGTGCCAGCTCACCAGTTGCTAGCGGGACCTACGAGCAGTACTTC.